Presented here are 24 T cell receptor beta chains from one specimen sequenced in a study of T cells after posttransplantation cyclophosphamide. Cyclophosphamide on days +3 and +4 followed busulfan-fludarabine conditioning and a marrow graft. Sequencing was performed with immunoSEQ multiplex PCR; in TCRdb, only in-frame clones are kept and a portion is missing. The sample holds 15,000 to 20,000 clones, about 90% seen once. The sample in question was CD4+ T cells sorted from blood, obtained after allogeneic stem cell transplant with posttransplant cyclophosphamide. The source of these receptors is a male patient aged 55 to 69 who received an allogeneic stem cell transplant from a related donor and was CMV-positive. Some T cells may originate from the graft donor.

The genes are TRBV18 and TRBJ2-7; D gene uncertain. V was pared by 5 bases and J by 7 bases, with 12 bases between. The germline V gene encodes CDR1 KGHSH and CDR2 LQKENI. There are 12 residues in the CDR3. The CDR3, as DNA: TGTGCCAGCTCAAACGAGAAATGGGAGCAGTACTTC. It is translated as CASSNEKWEQYF.

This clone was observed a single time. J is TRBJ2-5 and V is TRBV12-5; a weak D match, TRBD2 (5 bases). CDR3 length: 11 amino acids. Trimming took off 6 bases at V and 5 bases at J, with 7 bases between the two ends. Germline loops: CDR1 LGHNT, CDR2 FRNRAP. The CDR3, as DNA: TGTGCTAGTGGATCGGGGGAGACCCAGTACTTC. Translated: CASGSGETQYF.

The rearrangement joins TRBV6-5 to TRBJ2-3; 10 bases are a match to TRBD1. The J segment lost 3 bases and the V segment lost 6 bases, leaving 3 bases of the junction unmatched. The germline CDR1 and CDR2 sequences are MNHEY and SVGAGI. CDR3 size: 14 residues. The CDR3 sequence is CASSRDRGTDTQYF. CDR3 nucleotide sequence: TGTGCCAGCAGCCGGGACAGGGGAACAGATACGCAGTATTTT.

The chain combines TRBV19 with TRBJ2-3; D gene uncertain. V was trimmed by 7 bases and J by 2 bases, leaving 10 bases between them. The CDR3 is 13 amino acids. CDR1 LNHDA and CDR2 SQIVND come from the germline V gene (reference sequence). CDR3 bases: TGTGCCAGTAAATGGGCCTTCACAGATACGCAGTATTTT. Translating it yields CASKWAFTDTQYF.

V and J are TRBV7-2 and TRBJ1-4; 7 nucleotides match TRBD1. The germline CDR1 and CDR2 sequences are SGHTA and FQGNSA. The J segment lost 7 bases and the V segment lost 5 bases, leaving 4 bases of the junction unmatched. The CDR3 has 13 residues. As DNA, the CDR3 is TGTGCCAGCAGCGACCGACAGGGTGAAAAACTGTTTTTT. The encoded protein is CASSDRQGEKLFF.

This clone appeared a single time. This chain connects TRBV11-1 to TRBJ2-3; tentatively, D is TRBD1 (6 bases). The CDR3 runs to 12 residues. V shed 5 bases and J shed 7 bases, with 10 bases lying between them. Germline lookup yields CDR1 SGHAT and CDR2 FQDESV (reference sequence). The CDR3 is CASSRTDNTQYF. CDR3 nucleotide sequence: TGTGCCAGCAGCCGGACAGACAATACGCAGTATTTT.

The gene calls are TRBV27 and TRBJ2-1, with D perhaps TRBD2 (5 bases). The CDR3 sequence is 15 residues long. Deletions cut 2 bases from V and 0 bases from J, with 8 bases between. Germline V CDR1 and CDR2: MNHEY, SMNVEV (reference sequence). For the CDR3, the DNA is TGTGCCAGCAGTTTACATCGGGGCTCCTACAATGAGCAGTTCTTC. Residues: CASSLHRGSYNEQFF.

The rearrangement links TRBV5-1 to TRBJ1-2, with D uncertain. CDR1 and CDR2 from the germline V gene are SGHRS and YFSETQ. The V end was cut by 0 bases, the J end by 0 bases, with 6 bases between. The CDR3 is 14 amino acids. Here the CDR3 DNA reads TGCGCCAGCAGCTTGGCTGCAGCTAACTATGGCTACACCTTC. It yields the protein CASSLAAANYGYTF.

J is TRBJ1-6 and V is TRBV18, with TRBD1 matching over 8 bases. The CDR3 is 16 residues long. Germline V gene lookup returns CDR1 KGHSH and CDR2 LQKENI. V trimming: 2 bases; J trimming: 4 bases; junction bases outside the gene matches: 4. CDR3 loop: CASSPVTGAYNSPLHF. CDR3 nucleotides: TGTGCCAGCTCACCAGTGACAGGGGCGTATAATTCACCCCTCCACTTT.

DNA for the CDR3: TGCAGCGTTGCTCTGGGCCGCACTGAAGCTTTCTTT. Translated: CSVALGRTEAFF. This sequence joins TRBV29-1 and TRBJ1-1, with no clear D. In germline, CDR1 is SQVTM, CDR2 ANQGSEA. The germline V and J ends were trimmed by 4 bases and 4 bases, with 10 bases remaining between them. This CDR3 is 12 amino acids long. Looking up the rest from reference TRBV29-1 and TRBJ1-1 gives the full variable domain: SAVISQKPSRDICQRGTSLTIQCQVDSQVTMMFWYRQQPGQSLTLIATANQGSEATYESGFVIDKFPISRPNLTFSTLTVSNMSPEDSSIYLCSVALGRTEAFFGQGTRLTVV.

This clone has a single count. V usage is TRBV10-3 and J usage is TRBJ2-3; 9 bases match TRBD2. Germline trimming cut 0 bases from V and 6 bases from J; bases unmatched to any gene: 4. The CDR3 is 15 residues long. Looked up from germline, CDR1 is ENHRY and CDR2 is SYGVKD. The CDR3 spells CAISESLAGSDTQYF. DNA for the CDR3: TGTGCCATCAGTGAGTCGCTAGCGGGGTCGGATACGCAGTATTTT.

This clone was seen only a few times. Here the CDR3 DNA reads TGTGCCAGCCTCTCTGACAGGGGGACTGCGACACCCCTCCACTTT. Protein product: CASLSDRGTATPLHF. This chain uses TRBV2 with TRBJ1-6, with 9 positions matching TRBD1. CDR1 is SNHLY and CDR2 is FYNNEI in the germline V gene. The CDR3 has 15 residues. Germline trimming cut 8 bases from V and 11 bases from J; bases unmatched to any gene: 13.

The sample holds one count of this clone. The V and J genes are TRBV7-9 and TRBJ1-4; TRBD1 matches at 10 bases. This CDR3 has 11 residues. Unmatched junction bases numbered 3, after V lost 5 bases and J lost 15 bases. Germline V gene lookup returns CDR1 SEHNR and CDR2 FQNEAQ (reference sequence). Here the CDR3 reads CASSIGTGVFF. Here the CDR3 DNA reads TGTGCCAGCAGCATCGGGACAGGGGTGTTTTTT.

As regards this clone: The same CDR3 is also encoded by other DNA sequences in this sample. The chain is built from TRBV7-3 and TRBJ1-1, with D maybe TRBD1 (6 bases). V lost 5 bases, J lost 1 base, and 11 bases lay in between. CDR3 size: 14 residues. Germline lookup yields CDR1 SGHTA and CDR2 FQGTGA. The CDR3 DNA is TGTGCCAGCAGCCTACAGGGTCGGAACACTGAAGCTTTCTTT. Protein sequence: CASSLQGRNTEAFF.

CDR3 protein: CASSLGTSGGDTQYF. The DNA for the CDR3 is TGTGCCAGCAGCTTAGGGACTAGCGGGGGAGATACGCAGTATTTT. V is TRBV7-6 and J is TRBJ2-3; TRBD2 agrees at 13 bases. Germline V gene sequence: CDR1 SGHVS, CDR2 FNYEAQ. CDR3 length: 15 residues. V lost 1 base to trimming and J lost 5 bases; unmatched junction nucleotides: 0.

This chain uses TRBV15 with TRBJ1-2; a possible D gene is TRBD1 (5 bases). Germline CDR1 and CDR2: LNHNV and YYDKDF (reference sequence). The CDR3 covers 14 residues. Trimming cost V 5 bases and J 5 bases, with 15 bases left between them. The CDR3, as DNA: TGTGCCACCAGCTCCGGGGGAGGGGAGTATGGCTACACCTTC. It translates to CATSSGGGEYGYTF. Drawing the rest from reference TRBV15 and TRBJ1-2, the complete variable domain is DAMVIQNPRYQVTQFGKPVTLSCSQTLNHNVMYWYQQKSSQAPKLLFHYYDKDFNNEADTPDNFQSRRPNTSFCFLDIRSPGLGDTAMYLCATSSGGGEYGYTFGSGTRLTVV.

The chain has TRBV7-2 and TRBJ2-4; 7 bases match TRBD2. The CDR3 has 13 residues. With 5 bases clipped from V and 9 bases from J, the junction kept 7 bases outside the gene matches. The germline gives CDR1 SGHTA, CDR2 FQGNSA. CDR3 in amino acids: CASSTREEAIQYF. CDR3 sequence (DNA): TGTGCCAGCAGCACCCGGGAGGAGGCCATTCAGTACTTC.

The CDR3 region is CASSMRNEPQHF. The CDR3 DNA reads as TGTGCCAGTAGTATGAGAAACGAGCCCCAGCATTTT. The rearrangement uses TRBV19 and TRBJ1-5; D is unclear. Per germline, CDR1 LNHDA and CDR2 SQIVND (reference sequence). With 3 bases removed from V and 8 bases from J, the gap between germline ends came to 8 bases. The CDR3 consists of 12 residues.

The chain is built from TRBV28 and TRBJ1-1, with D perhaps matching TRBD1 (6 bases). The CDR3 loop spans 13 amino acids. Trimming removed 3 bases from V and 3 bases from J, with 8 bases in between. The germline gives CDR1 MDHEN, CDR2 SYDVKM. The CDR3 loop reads CASSLYRDTEAFF. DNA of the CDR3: TGTGCCAGCAGTTTGTACAGGGACACTGAAGCTTTCTTT.

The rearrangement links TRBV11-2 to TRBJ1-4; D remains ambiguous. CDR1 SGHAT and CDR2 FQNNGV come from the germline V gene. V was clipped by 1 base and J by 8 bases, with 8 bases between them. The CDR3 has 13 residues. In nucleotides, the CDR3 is TGTGCCAGCAGCTTAGGGAGGGAGGAAAAACTGTTTTTT. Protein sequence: CASSLGREEKLFF.

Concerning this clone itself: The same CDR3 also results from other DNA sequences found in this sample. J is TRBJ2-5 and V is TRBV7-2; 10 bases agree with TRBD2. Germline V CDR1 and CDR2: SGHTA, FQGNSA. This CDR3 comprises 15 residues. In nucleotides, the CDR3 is TGTGCAGGGGGTTTGGGAGCGGGGGGGCGAGAGACCCAGTACTTC. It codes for CAGGLGAGGRETQYF.

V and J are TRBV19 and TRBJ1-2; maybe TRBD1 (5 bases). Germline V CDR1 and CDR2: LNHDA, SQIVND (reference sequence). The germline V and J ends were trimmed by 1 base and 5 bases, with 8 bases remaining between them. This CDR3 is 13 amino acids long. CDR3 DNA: TGTGCCAGTAGTATAGTCGGGGGTTATGGCTACACCTTC. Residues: CASSIVGGYGYTF.

The CDR3 DNA sequence: TGCGCCAGCAGCCAAGATCCGGGTTTTGGCTACACCTTC. Translated: CASSQDPGFGYTF. The chain uses TRBV4-1 and TRBJ1-2; D gene uncertain. From germline, CDR1 is MGHRA and CDR2 YSYEKL. Trimming shortened V by 0 bases and J by 7 bases, and 9 bases separated the two germline ends. This CDR3 has 13 amino acids.

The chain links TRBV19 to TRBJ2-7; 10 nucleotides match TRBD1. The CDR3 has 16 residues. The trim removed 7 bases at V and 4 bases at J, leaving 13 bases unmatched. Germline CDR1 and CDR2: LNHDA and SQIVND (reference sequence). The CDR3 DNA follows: TGTGCCAGTACCAGGCAGACAGGGGGCGGCACTTACGAGCAGTACTTC. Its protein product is CASTRQTGGGTYEQYF.